The 5 T cell receptor beta chains in this list originate from one sample, sequenced in a study of graft-versus-host responses after intestinal transplantation. Using immunoSEQ multiplex PCR, the repertoire was profiled, and TCRdb retains in-frame clones only, with some absent. The sample holds about 36,000 clones; 94% are singletons and the top ten take roughly 0.22%. Their specific antigens are unknown. Sample: unstimulated CD4+ T cells sorted from spleen or lymph node cells, taken before transplant. The receptors come from a human donor who was the organ donor for an intestinal transplant.

In its sample, this clone was seen once. This chain links TRBV28 with TRBJ2-7; TRBD2 agrees at 7 bases. This CDR3 is 15 amino acids long. V shed 6 bases, J shed 3 bases, and the junction held 11 bases outside the gene matches. The germline V gene has CDR1 MDHEN and CDR2 SYDVKM. This CDR3 reads CASRSGDQVGYEQYF. CDR3 bases: TGTGCCAGCAGGAGCGGGGACCAGGTTGGCTACGAGCAGTACTTC. The full variable domain, its missing parts supplied by reference TRBV28 and TRBJ2-7, is DVKVTQSSRYLVKRTGEKVFLECVQDMDHENMFWYRQDPGLGLRLIYFSYDVKMKEKGDIPEGYSVSREKKERFSLILESASTNQTSMYLCASRSGDQVGYEQYFGPGTRLTVT.

This clone has more than one count but fewer than ten. This chain uses TRBV28 with TRBJ2-7; tentatively, D is TRBD1 (5 bases). Germline CDR1 and CDR2: MDHEN and SYDVKM. The CDR3 is 11 residues long. V shed 5 bases and J shed 8 bases, with 10 bases lying between them. The CDR3 protein is CASSPREKQYF. The CDR3 DNA follows: TGTGCCAGCAGTCCCAGGGAAAAGCAGTACTTC.

V and J are TRBV27 and TRBJ1-5; weak D call: TRBD1 (6 bases). V lost 6 bases and J 5 bases, leaving 17 bases between the germline ends. The CDR3 has 15 amino acids. The germline CDR1 and CDR2 sequences are MNHEY and SMNVEV (reference sequence). The CDR3 sequence: CASSLTGPQDQPQHF. In DNA form, the CDR3 reads TGTGCCAGCAGCCTTACAGGGCCCCAAGATCAGCCCCAGCATTTT.

The rearrangement joins TRBV27 to TRBJ2-3; TRBD1 aligns across 8 bases. Germline V CDR1 and CDR2: MNHEY, SMNVEV (reference sequence). Germline trimming cut 8 bases from V and 7 bases from J; bases unmatched to any gene: 11. This CDR3 is built from 14 residues. DNA of the CDR3: TGTGCCAGCCCATTAGGCAGGGGGCAAAATACGCAGTATTTT. This translates into CASPLGRGQNTQYF.

V gene TRBV5-6 combines with J gene TRBJ1-3, with D tentatively TRBD1 (6 bases). Trimming took off 2 bases at V and 4 bases at J, with 19 bases between the two ends. The CDR3 loop spans 17 amino acids. CDR1 is SGHDT and CDR2 is YYEEEE in the germline V gene. The CDR3 DNA reads as TGTGCCAGCAGCTTTTTTGGTGGTAACGGACAGGGAAACACCATATATTTT. Protein product: CASSFFGGNGQGNTIYF.